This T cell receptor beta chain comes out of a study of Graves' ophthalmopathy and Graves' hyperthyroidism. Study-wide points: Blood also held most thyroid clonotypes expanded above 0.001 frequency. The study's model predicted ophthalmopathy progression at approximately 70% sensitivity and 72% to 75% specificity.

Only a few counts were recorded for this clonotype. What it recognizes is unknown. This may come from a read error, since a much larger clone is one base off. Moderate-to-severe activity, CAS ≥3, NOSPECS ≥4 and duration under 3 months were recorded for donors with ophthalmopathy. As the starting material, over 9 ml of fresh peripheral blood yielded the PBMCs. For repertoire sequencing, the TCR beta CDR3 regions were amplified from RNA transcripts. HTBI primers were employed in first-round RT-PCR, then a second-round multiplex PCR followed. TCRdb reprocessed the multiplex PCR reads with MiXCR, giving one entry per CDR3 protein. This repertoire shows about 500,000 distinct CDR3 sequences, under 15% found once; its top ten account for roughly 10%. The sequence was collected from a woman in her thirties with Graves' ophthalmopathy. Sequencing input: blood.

CDR3 sequence: CASSFNRDTEACF. The CDR3 DNA sequence: TGTGCCAGCAGCTTTAACAGGGACACTGAAGCTTGCTTT. The chain is built from TRBV7-3 and TRBJ1-1, with a tentative D call TRBD1 (6 bases). This CDR3 spans 13 amino acids. Germline values: CDR1 SGHTA, CDR2 FQGTGA.